One and the same sample provided the 19 T cell receptor beta chains below, sequenced in a study of technical replicates of blood from a few donors. The method was immunoSEQ multiplex PCR; TCRdb's version includes in-frame clones alone and lacks a portion of them. The sample lists around 68,000 clones, nearly 98% seen once, with approximately 0.25% in the top ten. The sequenced sample was T cells isolated from PBMCs. The receptor set was obtained from a human donor in good health.

The V and J genes are TRBV5-4 and TRBJ1-3; TRBD1 matches 9 bases. Germline CDR1 reads SGHNT; CDR2 reads YYREEE (reference sequence). The CDR3 is made up of 15 amino acids. The junction had 6 bases not matched to a gene; V was cut back by 4 bases and J by 4 bases. CDR3 nucleotides: TGTGCCAGCAGCCAGGACAGGGGCGGGGGAAACACCATATATTTT. Amino acids: CASSQDRGGGNTIYF.

The chain carries TRBV30 and TRBJ1-1; D ambiguous. This CDR3 is built from 13 residues. V gave up 3 bases and J gave up 4 bases, with 12 bases separating them. Germline assignment: CDR1 GTSNPN and CDR2 SVGIG (reference sequence). CDR3 DNA: TGTGCCTGGAGCAGAGGGCCGTCCACTGAAGCTTTCTTT. It translates to CAWSRGPSTEAFF.

CDR3 amino acids: CASSIYGTDSYEQYF. The CDR3 nucleotides read TGTGCCAGCAGCATTTACGGGACAGACTCCTACGAGCAGTACTTC. V is TRBV11-3 and J is TRBJ2-7; 7 positions agree with TRBD1. The trim removed 5 bases at V and 0 bases at J, leaving 7 bases unmatched. There are 15 residues in the CDR3. Germline V gives CDR1 SGHNT, CDR2 YENEEA.

The J gene is TRBJ1-1, the V gene TRBV6-4; D may be TRBD1 (6 bases). The CDR3 extends over 13 amino acids. V was clipped by 6 bases and J by 4 bases, with 12 bases between them. The V gene's germline CDR1 is MRHNA and CDR2 SNTAGT. The CDR3 protein is CASSSTGLTEAFF. The DNA of the CDR3 is TGTGCCAGCAGCTCCACAGGGCTCACTGAAGCTTTCTTT.

V gene TRBV6-5 combines with J gene TRBJ1-5; D is possibly TRBD1 (6 bases). V lost 6 bases and J lost 2, with 11 bases in between. Germline V lookup: CDR1 MNHEY, CDR2 SVGAGI. CDR3 length: 14 amino acids. This chain's CDR3 is CASSHRERNQPQHF. For the CDR3, the DNA is TGTGCCAGCAGCCACAGGGAGCGCAATCAGCCCCAGCATTTT.

J is TRBJ1-2 and V is TRBV2, with D hard to call. This CDR3 region has 12 residues. Germline CDR1 reads SNHLY; CDR2 reads FYNNEI. The V end was cut by 3 bases, the J end by 2 bases, with 4 bases between. The CDR3 nucleotides are TGTGCCAGCAGTGAGGCAAACTATGGCTACACCTTC. This sequence encodes CASSEANYGYTF.

The chain combines TRBV28 with TRBJ1-2; 7 bases are a match to TRBD1. The CDR3 runs 14 residues. Trimming at V came to 3 bases and at J to 5 bases, leaving 6 bases not matched to a gene. In germline, CDR1 is MDHEN, CDR2 SYDVKM. As DNA, the CDR3 is TGTGCCAGCAGTTTTAGAGGGACAGATTATGGCTACACCTTC. Encoded protein: CASSFRGTDYGYTF.

This rearrangement joins TRBV4-2 to TRBJ2-1; TRBD2 aligns across 9 bases. The CDR3 sequence is 16 residues long. Germline CDR1 is LGHNA and CDR2 is YNFKEQ. J lost 1 base, V lost 1 base, and 2 bases had no gene match. The CDR3 spells CASSQGAGGSYNEQFF. DNA for the CDR3: TGTGCCAGCAGCCAAGGGGCGGGAGGGTCCTACAATGAGCAGTTCTTC.

Remarks on this clone: The same CDR3 also results from other DNA sequences found in this sample. The V gene is TRBV29-1, the J gene TRBJ2-7; TRBD1 agrees at 9 bases. Germline V lookup: CDR1 SQVTM, CDR2 ANQGSEA. The CDR3 is 11 amino acids. The J segment lost 4 bases and the V segment lost 7 bases, leaving 2 bases of the junction unmatched. The CDR3 is CSAGQGYEQYF. CDR3 DNA sequence: TGCAGCGCGGGACAGGGTTACGAGCAGTACTTC.

V gene TRBV29-1 combines with J gene TRBJ1-1, with D perhaps TRBD1 (6 bases). The CDR3 totals 13 residues. With 6 bases removed from V and 0 bases from J, the gap between germline ends came to 11 bases. The germline V gene has CDR1 SQVTM and CDR2 ANQGSEA. The CDR3 sequence is CSVRQAMNTEAFF. The CDR3, as DNA: TGCAGCGTACGACAGGCTATGAACACTGAAGCTTTCTTT.

This rearrangement joins TRBV15 to TRBJ2-7; 9 bases match TRBD2. Trimming removed 4 bases from V and 4 bases from J; junction bases left unmatched: 5. This CDR3 contains 14 residues. CDR1 LNHNV and CDR2 YYDKDF come from the germline V gene (reference sequence). The CDR3 coding sequence is TGTGCCACCAGCAATGGAGCGGGAGGTTACGAGCAGTACTTC. It translates to CATSNGAGGYEQYF. Filled out from reference TRBV15 and TRBJ2-7, the complete variable domain reads DAMVIQNPRYQVTQFGKPVTLSCSQTLNHNVMYWYQQKSSQAPKLLFHYYDKDFNNEADTPDNFQSRRPNTSFCFLDIRSPGLGDTAMYLCATSNGAGGYEQYFGPGTRLTVT.

V gene TRBV29-1 combines with J gene TRBJ2-7; TRBD1 aligns across 8 bases. The V and J ends lost 6 bases and 4 bases, in that order; junction bases with no gene match: 11. The CDR3 spans 14 residues. Germline V gene sequence: CDR1 SQVTM, CDR2 ANQGSEA. The CDR3 DNA reads as TGCAGCGTCCTCCCAGGGGGCGGTTTATACGAGCAGTACTTC. It translates to CSVLPGGGLYEQYF.

The rearrangement joins TRBV4-1 to TRBJ2-2, with unresolved D. The CDR3 sequence is 17 residues long. V was shortened by 4 bases and J by 2 bases, with 17 bases between the two germline ends. Germline V gene lookup returns CDR1 MGHRA and CDR2 YSYEKL. CDR3 coding DNA: TGCGCCAGCAGCCCACGACGACTCCCCGAAAACACCGGGGAGCTGTTTTTT. Residues: CASSPRRLPENTGELFF.

The CDR3 spells CASSFGRGQYF. The CDR3 nucleotides read TGTGCCAGCAGTTTTGGCCGGGGGCAGTACTTC. The V gene is TRBV28, the J gene TRBJ2-7; D possibly corresponds to TRBD2 (5 bases). Trimming stripped 3 bases from V and 9 bases from J, with 9 bases between. The V gene's germline CDR1 is MDHEN and CDR2 SYDVKM. The CDR3 runs to 11 residues.

The gene calls are TRBV11-2 and TRBJ2-7, with 7 bases matching TRBD1. V lost 6 bases to trimming and J lost 2 bases; unmatched junction nucleotides: 7. Per germline, CDR1 SGHAT and CDR2 FQNNGV. The length of the CDR3 is 14 residues. The CDR3 sequence is CASRETGKTYEQYF. For the CDR3, the DNA is TGTGCCAGCAGGGAGACAGGGAAGACCTACGAGCAGTACTTC.

The chain carries TRBV4-3 and TRBJ2-7; weak D call: TRBD1 (5 bases). V was clipped by 2 bases and J by 0 bases, with 11 bases between them. This CDR3 region has 15 residues. Looked up from germline, CDR1 is LGHNA and CDR2 is YSLEER. The CDR3 coding sequence is TGCGCCAGCAGCCAATTTCAAGGGGTCTCCTACGAGCAGTACTTC. This translates into CASSQFQGVSYEQYF.

The chain couples TRBV5-1 to TRBJ2-5, with 8 bases fitting TRBD1. V shed 4 bases and J 1 base; nucleotides not matched to a gene: 9. Per germline, CDR1 SGHRS and CDR2 YFSETQ. The CDR3 totals 16 residues. CDR3 in amino acids: CASSAPGQARQETQYF. The CDR3 coding sequence is TGCGCCAGCAGCGCCCCGGGACAGGCTCGCCAAGAGACCCAGTACTTC.

V gene TRBV5-4 combines with J gene TRBJ1-2; 9 bases match TRBD1. V lost 3 bases, J lost 6 bases, and 3 bases stayed unmatched. The length of the CDR3 is 13 residues. Germline lookup yields CDR1 SGHNT and CDR2 YYREEE (reference sequence). The DNA of the CDR3 is TGTGCCAGCAGCTCGACAGGGGGTGATGGCTACACCTTC. Its protein is CASSSTGGDGYTF.

The chain has TRBV9 and TRBJ2-7; 8 bases are a match to TRBD2. In germline, CDR1 is SGDLS, CDR2 YYNGEE. J gave up 3 bases and V 2 bases, and 10 bases lay outside the gene matches. This CDR3 has 16 amino acids. CDR3 in amino acids: CASSVSGGGANYEQYF. In nucleotides, the CDR3 is TGTGCCAGCAGCGTTTCGGGAGGGGGGGCCAACTACGAGCAGTACTTC.